The entry that follows covers one T cell receptor (beta chain) sequence. The data derive from a study of blood T cells in healthy people across ages. The CDR3 contains 16 residues. With 1 base clipped from V and 2 bases from J, the junction kept 9 bases outside the gene matches. Looked up from germline, CDR1 is DFQATT and CDR2 is SNEGSKA (reference sequence). The use of a sample-barcoded 5' primer and a J-beta primer mix characterized a second PCR of about 7 to 12 cycles. From the 5' RACE reads, TCRdb called clonotypes with MiXCR, one entry per CDR3 protein. Of around 800,000 distinct CDR3 sequences in the sample, approximately 53% were seen once.

The TCR originated in a man aged 80 or over in good health. The V and J genes are TRBV20-1 and TRBJ2-3; 7 bases line up with TRBD2. The sample consisted of blood. The DNA of the CDR3 is TGCAGTGCTAGAGGGGTCCCTAGCGGACCCACAGATACGCAGTATTTT. The encoded protein is CSARGVPSGPTDTQYF.